The T cell receptor beta chain described here comes from a study of T cells in Graves' hyperthyroidism and ophthalmopathy. Points from the study as a whole: A 13 V-J signature model discriminated ophthalmopathy versus stable hyperthyroidism.

The germline V gene encodes CDR1 MNHEY and CDR2 SVGAGI. The germline V and J ends were trimmed by 0 bases and 0 bases, with 6 bases remaining between them. The CDR3 has 16 amino acids. Note on this clonotype: The target antigen is unknown.

Amplification of TCR beta CDR3 regions was performed using RNA transcripts as template. Initially, a first-round RT-PCR of the TCR CDR3 employed the HTBI primer set. TCRdb called the multiplex PCR reads again in MiXCR, with one record for every CDR3 protein. The sample has about 840,000 distinct CDR3 sequences; 38% are singletons. Exclusion followed for patients with uncontrolled infection, other autoimmune disease, pregnancy or lactation. This sample holds PBMCs from 8 to 10 ml fresh peripheral blood. This chain links TRBV6-5 with TRBJ2-6; D ambiguous. Sequencing was carried out using blood. The receptor comes from a man aged 18-30 years with Graves' hyperthyroidism. CDR3 in amino acids: CASSYSWISGANVLTF. The CDR3 DNA sequence: TGTGCCAGCAGTTACTCGTGGATCTCTGGGGCCAACGTCCTGACTTTC.